This TCR beta chain was documented in a study of blood T cell repertoires in COVID-19 (dated by TCRdb to about 2020). For the wider study: Samples from collaborators originated in the United States, Italy and Spain and spanned both the acute and convalescent phases of COVID-19. The prospective study material was composed of cDNA or gDNA derived from T cells, B-cell-depleted T cells, or PBMCs. The dataset comprised deeply sampled blood TCRbeta repertoires from subjects exposed to, actively infected with, or recovered from COVID-19. A freely available public database, intended as a resource for researchers studying the immune response to SARS-CoV-2, is where the repertoires were released. Samples were obtained from the ongoing ImmuneRACE study (first 160 participants) and from approximately 1,200 subjects provided by 6 global collaborators. A de-identified subject ID, COVID-19 status, age in years and sex were almost always included in the sample metadata. Where available, HLA class I and class II types were taken from metadata supplied by the sample provider and were not determined by assay-based typing. Broader findings and caveats from the paper: How much clinical and demographic metadata was included differed by source and by participant, and the metadata was provided uncurated.

TCRbeta CDR3 regions were amplified from genomic DNA by means of the immunoSEQ Assay, a bias-controlled multiplex PCR. As for the original processing: Nucleated cell counts per sample were estimated from amplification of reference gene primers within the assay. To quantify the absolute abundance of each unique TCRbeta CDR3 rearrangement, sequence reads were collapsed and filtered. For each sample, productive Simpson clonality was calculated as the square root of Simpson's diversity index over productive rearrangements. In its TCRdb copy, this immuneACCESS table keeps in-frame sequences only and misses some clones. Where compared with another copy, unresolved V genes explain less than half of these, and the others have no known cause. From that table come the V and J calls and clone size; the DNA was used to work out D and trimming. This sample gives 150,000 or so clones in total; 70% to 90% of them show up just once. The ten most abundant clones make up roughly 7.1% of the sample.

A second Seattle source provided samples from volunteer blood donors who had recovered from COVID-19. Collaborating institutions collected whole blood in K2EDTA tubes following their own protocols. Collaborator samples were shipped for TCRbeta analysis as frozen whole blood, isolated PBMCs, or DNA extracted from either sample type. The germline ends are 11 bases apart after V is trimmed by 1 base and J by 5 bases. CDR1 and CDR2 (SGHNT, YENEEA) derive from the germline V gene. Reading from cysteine to phenylalanine, the CDR3 counts 14 amino acids. The only DNA kept is the CDR3, 42 bases in frame from the first base. Worth noting for this clone: No antigen is known for it. No base-level quality is on record; no much larger clone is a single base apart.

Sequencing was done on a sample of peripheral blood. The chain uses TRBV11-3 and TRBJ2-5; a weak D assignment points to TRBD1 (5 bases agree). The sequence came from a man aged 40-55 years who had recovered from COVID-19. CDR3 region: CASSLGGRAETQYF. DNA sequence: TGTGCCAGCAGCTTAGGGGGCAGAGCGGAGACCCAGTACTTC.